A selection of T cell receptor beta chains follows, all from one sample in a study of shared clonotypes between healthy human individuals. Using immunoSEQ multiplex PCR, the repertoire was profiled, and TCRdb retains in-frame clones only, with some absent. The sample shows 1.5 million to 2.5 million clones, about 95% of them seen only once. The sequenced sample consisted of naive CD8+ T cells sorted from blood. The source of these receptors is a young man in good health. The CDR3 runs from the conserved cysteine through the conserved F or W. Fields, in order: D gene, clone size, J gene, V gene, CDR3 protein, CDR3 DNA. D genes are given only for firm matches. The size field is filled for only some rows; it gives once, few, many or a size class.

TRBD1,-,TRBJ2-2,TRBV28,CASSFRDRGNTGELFF,TGTGCCAGCAGTTTCCGGGACAGGGGGAACACCGGGGAGCTGTTTTTT
-,-,TRBJ2-7,TRBV7-9,CASSQSTWSSYEQYF,TGTGCCAGCAGTCAAAGTACCTGGTCATCCTACGAGCAGTACTTC
-,-,TRBJ2-7,TRBV19,CASSIRAGDLYEQYF,TGTGCCAGTAGTATTAGGGCAGGGGACCTCTACGAGCAGTACTTC
TRBD2,-,TRBJ2-2,TRBV7-9,CASSSSGTTVYTGELFF,TGTGCCAGCTCCTCTAGCGGGACCACGGTGTACACCGGGGAGCTGTTTTTT
TRBD2,-,TRBJ2-2,TRBV27,CASHLAGAAGTGELFF,TGTGCCAGCCATTTAGCGGGGGCGGCGGGCACCGGGGAGCTGTTTTTT
-,-,TRBJ2-7,TRBV9,CASSFSSYEQYF,TGTGCCAGCAGCTTTAGCTCCTACGAGCAGTACTTC
TRBD2,-,TRBJ2-3,TRBV27,CASSLRGLAGYTDTQYF,TGTGCCAGCAGTTTACGGGGACTAGCGGGTTACACAGATACGCAGTATTTT
-,-,TRBJ2-7,TRBV4-3,CASSHFKRPDYEQYF,TGCGCCAGCAGCCACTTCAAAAGACCCGACTACGAGCAGTACTTC
-,-,TRBJ2-5,TRBV7-2,CASSSEWGEAQYF,TGTGCCAGCAGCTCCGAGTGGGGTGAGGCCCAGTACTTC
-,-,TRBJ2-7,TRBV6-5,CASSYVEVREQYF,TGTGCCAGCAGTTACGTTGAGGTTCGCGAGCAGTACTTC
-,-,TRBJ2-3,TRBV7-2,CASSPYGGTDTQYF,TGTGCCAGCAGCCCCTACGGGGGCACAGATACGCAGTATTTT
TRBD2,-,TRBJ2-7,TRBV11-2,CASSQGLAYEQYF,TGTGCCAGCAGCCAAGGACTAGCCTACGAGCAGTACTTC
TRBD1,-,TRBJ1-1,TRBV5-6,CASRGTANTEAFF,TGTGCCAGCAGGGGGACAGCGAACACTGAAGCTTTCTTT
-,-,TRBJ1-2,TRBV7-2,CASSPGNYGYTF,TGTGCCAGCAGTCCCGGGAACTATGGCTACACCTTC
-,-,TRBJ2-1,TRBV11-2,CASSSSVNEQFF,TGTGCCAGCAGCTCTTCCGTCAATGAGCAGTTCTTC
-,-,TRBJ2-3,TRBV27,CASSLSPAGKIDTDTQYF,TGTGCCAGCAGTTTATCCCCCGCAGGGAAAATCGACACAGATACGCAGTATTTT
-,-,TRBJ1-1,TRBV27,CASSVTGRDTEAFF,TGTGCCAGCAGTGTCACGGGGAGGGACACTGAAGCTTTCTTT
-,-,TRBJ2-5,TRBV11-2,CASTPGGAETQYF,TGTGCCAGCACCCCTGGGGGGGCGGAGACCCAGTACTTC
-,-,TRBJ2-7,TRBV27,CASRVHPDQTYEQYF,TGTGCCAGCAGAGTTCATCCGGACCAGACCTACGAGCAGTACTTC
-,-,TRBJ2-7,TRBV7-6,CASSLVTAESSYEQYF,TGTGCCAGCAGCTTAGTGACTGCCGAGAGCTCCTACGAGCAGTACTTC
TRBD2,-,TRBJ2-1,TRBV7-9,CASSPGLAGDMNEQFF,TGTGCCAGCAGCCCCGGACTAGCGGGAGATATGAATGAGCAGTTCTTC
-,-,TRBJ2-3,TRBV5-1,CASSQYAGQSTDTQYF,TGCGCCAGCAGCCAATATGCCGGACAGAGCACAGATACGCAGTATTTT
TRBD2,-,TRBJ2-5,TRBV5-5,CASSLGGTSGVTGETQYF,TGTGCCAGCAGCTTAGGAGGGACTAGCGGGGTGACGGGCGAGACCCAGTACTTC
-,-,TRBJ2-3,TRBV9,CASSVGGSADTQYF,TGTGCCAGCAGCGTAGGAGGGAGCGCAGATACGCAGTATTTT
-,-,TRBJ2-7,TRBV2,CASSAGPHEQYF,TGTGCCAGCAGTGCCGGTCCCCACGAGCAGTACTTC
-,-,TRBJ2-1,TRBV18,CASSPGGNEQFF,TGTGCCAGCTCACCCGGGGGTAATGAGCAGTTCTTC
-,-,TRBJ1-2,TRBV19,CASRYRDSSLINYGYTF,TGTGCCAGTCGTTACCGGGACTCAAGTCTTATTAACTATGGCTACACCTTC
TRBD2,-,TRBJ2-7,TRBV13,CASSARTSGAYEQYF,TGTGCCAGCAGTGCTCGGACTAGCGGGGCCTACGAGCAGTACTTC
-,once,TRBJ1-5,TRBV4-1,CASSQDPGSGNQPQHF,TGCGCCAGCAGCCAAGATCCCGGGTCGGGCAATCAGCCCCAGCATTTT
-,-,TRBJ1-1,TRBV12-5,CASGLFGTGNTEAFF,TGTGCTAGTGGTTTGTTTGGGACCGGGAACACTGAAGCTTTCTTT
TRBD2,-,TRBJ2-1,TRBV7-9,CASSLLAGGRNEQFF,TGTGCCAGCAGCTTATTAGCGGGGGGGCGAAATGAGCAGTTCTTC
-,-,TRBJ1-4,TRBV4-1,CASSPVVTNEKLFF,TGCGCCAGCAGCCCGGTGGTAACTAATGAAAAACTGTTTTTT
-,-,TRBJ1-2,TRBV20-1,CSLRENYGYTF,TGCAGTTTGCGGGAGAACTATGGCTACACCTTC
-,-,TRBJ1-1,TRBV4-1,CASSYGPGMNTEAFF,TGCGCCAGCAGCTACGGGCCGGGGATGAACACTGAAGCTTTCTTT
-,-,TRBJ2-1,TRBV27,CASSALQGNEQFF,TGTGCCAGCAGTGCGCTACAGGGTAATGAGCAGTTCTTC
TRBD1,-,TRBJ2-7,TRBV11-2,CASTPGTGSYEQYF,TGTGCCAGCACCCCCGGGACAGGGAGCTACGAGCAGTACTTC
-,once,TRBJ1-1,TRBV6-5,CASSYPSQVEAFF,TGTGCCAGCAGTTACCCGAGCCAGGTTGAAGCTTTCTTT
TRBD2,-,TRBJ2-3,TRBV10-1,CASSDHTSGADTQYF,TGCGCCAGCAGTGACCACACTAGCGGGGCAGATACGCAGTATTTT
TRBD2,-,TRBJ2-1,TRBV13,CASSPRLALTYNEQFF,TGTGCCAGCAGCCCCAGACTAGCGTTAACCTACAATGAGCAGTTCTTC